This TCR beta chain was captured by sequencing in a study of T cell responses to AZD1222 COVID-19 vaccine. Study-wide results and limits: Recipients of two AZD1222 doses showed rising Spike-specific TCR breadth and depth. The peak T cell response came first, and repertoires were sampled only after it. The donor cohort was predominantly white British with a female majority, and clonal diversity may have been underestimated.

A remark on this clone: Its antigen is as yet unknown.

Generated by immunoSEQ multiplex PCR, the TCRdb table keeps only in-frame clones and is missing some. The sample has 150,000 to 160,000 clones, roughly nine tenths seen once; the top ten hold under 8%. V lost 1 base and J lost 4, with 8 bases in between. Germline loops: CDR1 SGHRS, CDR2 YFSETQ. The CDR3 consists of 14 residues. The chain recombines TRBV5-1 with TRBJ2-2; D tentatively reads TRBD1 or TRBD2 (5 bases each). This clonotype was obtained from an adult who had recovered from COVID-19. Sequenced material: peripheral blood, taken after recovery from COVID-19. This chain's CDR3 is CASSLSGGTGELFF. CDR3 DNA sequence: TGCGCCAGCAGCTTGTCTGGGGGCACCGGGGAGCTGTTTTTT.